The next 9 T cell receptor beta chains were all read from a single sample in a study of shared clonotypes between healthy human individuals. This table comes from immunoSEQ multiplex PCR, and its TCRdb copy is limited to in-frame clones, with some not included. The sample gives some 320,000 clones, 87% of which show up once; roughly 16% is in the top ten. Sequenced input: memory CD8+ T cells sorted from blood. Subset given: CD45RO+ cells pooled with CCR7-negative TemRA cells. All receptors derive from a young man in good health.

CDR3 DNA: TGTGCCAGCAGTAATCCCGGGACAGGCACCGGGGAGCTGTTTTTT. Amino acids: CASSNPGTGTGELFF. This chain connects TRBV2 to TRBJ2-2; 8 bases line up with TRBD1. The CDR3 has 15 residues. The germline gives CDR1 SNHLY, CDR2 FYNNEI. The J segment lost 4 bases and the V segment lost 5 bases, leaving 6 bases of the junction unmatched.

The rearrangement uses TRBV10-3 and TRBJ2-7; D may be TRBD2 (6 bases). CDR3 length: 16 amino acids. The germline V gene encodes CDR1 ENHRY and CDR2 SYGVKD. V shed 0 bases and J shed 2 bases, with 14 bases lying between them. The CDR3 nucleotides read TGTGCCATCAGTGAGTCTTCGTCTAGCGTACCCTACGAGCAGTACTTC. It specifies CAISESSSSVPYEQYF.

The rearrangement uses TRBV27 and TRBJ2-1; the D gene is possibly TRBD1 (6 bases). From germline, CDR1 is MNHEY and CDR2 SMNVEV (reference sequence). The CDR3 length is 16 residues. Deletions cut 7 bases from V and 1 base from J, with 17 bases between. CDR3 sequence: CASTLTGPFSYNEQFF. Written as DNA, the CDR3 is TGTGCCAGCACCTTGACAGGACCGTTTTCCTACAATGAGCAGTTCTTC.

This clone appeared a single time. The chain combines TRBV28 with TRBJ2-1; TRBD2 matches 10 bases. CDR1 MDHEN and CDR2 SYDVKM come from the germline V gene. V was clipped by 2 bases and J by 4 bases; unmatched bases: 2. This CDR3 has 15 amino acids. In nucleotides, the CDR3 is TGTGCCAGCAGTTTAGAGACTAGCGGGTACAATGAGCAGTTCTTC. The encoded protein is CASSLETSGYNEQFF.

This chain uses TRBV7-6 with TRBJ1-4; D gene unclear. CDR3 length: 13 amino acids. Germline V gene lookup returns CDR1 SGHVS and CDR2 FNYEAQ. The V gene lost 5 bases and the J gene lost 7 bases, with 11 bases spanning the gap. CDR3 amino acids: CASSEEGVEKLFF. The CDR3 bases are TGTGCCAGCAGCGAGGAAGGTGTTGAAAAACTGTTTTTT.

The chain couples TRBV19 to TRBJ2-1, with 10 bases aligning to TRBD1. The germline V gene has CDR1 LNHDA and CDR2 SQIVND (reference sequence). Unmatched junction bases numbered 6, after V lost 11 bases and J lost 8 bases. This CDR3 has 12 amino acids. DNA of the CDR3: TGTGCCGTTCTGGGACAGGGGTATGAGCAGTTCTTC. Encoded protein: CAVLGQGYEQFF.

This sequence joins TRBV5-5 and TRBJ2-6; D not resolved. The germline V gene has CDR1 SGHKS and CDR2 YYEKEE (reference sequence). Trimming left V 5 bases short and J 3 bases short, with 3 bases between. This CDR3 contains 12 residues. This CDR3 is CASSFGANVLTF. Written as DNA, the CDR3 is TGTGCCAGCAGTTTTGGGGCCAACGTCCTGACTTTC.

This clone occurred many times. The rearrangement joins TRBV6-6 to TRBJ1-5; no firm D call. This CDR3 has 14 amino acids. V lost 2 bases and J 2 bases, leaving 7 bases between the germline ends. The germline gives CDR1 MNHNY, CDR2 SVGAGI (reference sequence). The DNA for the CDR3 is TGTGCCAGCAGTTACCCCGGGGGCAATCAGCCCCAGCATTTT. Amino acid sequence: CASSYPGGNQPQHF.

V is TRBV7-6 and J is TRBJ2-2; D perhaps matches TRBD2 (6 bases). Trimming removed 5 bases at V and 0 bases at J, with 13 bases between. Germline V gene data show CDR1 as SGHVS and CDR2 as FNYEAQ. This CDR3 contains 16 residues. The chain's CDR3 is CASSPILATNTGELFF. As DNA, the CDR3 is TGTGCCAGCAGCCCAATTCTAGCGACGAACACCGGGGAGCTGTTTTTT.